This TCR beta chain was found in a study of blood T cell repertoires in COVID-19 (dated by TCRdb to between 2020 and 2021). Background for the entire study: The collaborator samples originated in the United States, Italy and Spain and spanned the acute and convalescent phases of COVID-19. The material from the prospective study consisted of cDNA or gDNA derived from T cells, B-cell-depleted T cells, or PBMCs. Sample metadata almost always included a de-identified subject ID, COVID-19 status, age in years and sex. The dataset comprised deeply sampled blood TCRbeta repertoires from subjects exposed to, actively infected with, or recovered from COVID-19. Samples came from the ongoing ImmuneRACE study (first 160 participants) plus 1,254 subjects from 6 global collaborators. Where HLA class I and class II types were available, the types were taken from metadata supplied by the sample provider, not from assay-based typing. The repertoires were released in a freely available public database intended as a resource for research on the immune response to SARS-CoV-2.

On this clone itself: Its binding antigen is unknown. No clone much larger than this one lies a single base away; base qualities are absent.

The immunoSEQ Assay, a bias-controlled multiplex PCR, was used to amplify TCRbeta CDR3 regions from genomic DNA. As for how the authors treated the data: The number of nucleated cells in each sample was estimated by amplification of reference gene primers within the assay. To quantify the absolute abundance of each unique TCRbeta CDR3 rearrangement, sequence reads were collapsed and filtered. For each sample, productive Simpson clonality was calculated by taking the square root of Simpson's diversity index across productive rearrangements. Drawn from immuneACCESS, this table holds only the in-frame rearrangements with V and J called that TCRdb kept. Clones are partly lost; checked studies trace under half to an unresolved V gene and leave the rest unexplained. V and J calls and clone size come straight from that table; D and trimming were deduced from the DNA. The sample contains around 100,000 clones, more than 65% of them found a single time. Clones ranked in the top ten supply roughly 29% of the sample.

The V end gives up 5 bases and the J end 0 bases, leaving 10 bases in the junction not matched to a gene. Based on the germline V gene (reference sequence), the CDR1 and CDR2 sequences are SEHNR and FQNEAQ. The CDR3 spans 18 residues, from the cysteine through the phenylalanine. The kept DNA is CDR3 alone, 54 bases in frame from the first base. The collaborating institutions used their own protocols to collect whole blood in K2EDTA tubes. Collaborator samples were shipped for TCRbeta analysis as frozen whole blood, isolated PBMCs, or DNA extracted from either sample type. What the research found in general, with its limitations: Clinical and demographic metadata were provided uncurated, with the amount varying by source and participant.

The receptor was isolated from a man aged 65 to 79 with active or convalescent COVID-19. The chain joins TRBV7-9 to TRBJ2-6, with TRBD2 matching 7 junction bases. Sequenced input: peripheral blood. The DNA is TGTGCCAGCAGCCACGGGGGGAGGAACCCCTCTGGGGCCAACGTCCTGACTTTC. This sequence encodes CASSHGGRNPSGANVLTF.